This T cell receptor beta chain emerged from a study of OX40 agonist ivuxolimab in advanced cancers. In germline, CDR1 is SGDLS, CDR2 YYNGEE. The CDR3 consists of 14 residues. Trimming removed 0 bases from V and 5 bases from J, with 11 bases in between. TCRdb's table, derived via immunoSEQ multiplex PCR, lists solely in-frame clones and lacks some. The sample holds 98,000 or so clones, about nine tenths seen once. This receptor was taken from an adult with an advanced solid tumor such as melanoma, head and neck, liver or kidney cancer. The J gene is TRBJ2-5, the V gene TRBV9; possibly TRBD2 for D (5 bases). The sequences come from CD4+ or CD8+ T cells sorted from blood, collected in a trial of the OX40 agonist ivuxolimab. For the CDR3, the DNA is TGTGCCAGCAGCGTAGAACTAGTAGGGGAGACCCAGTACTTC. It is translated as CASSVELVGETQYF.